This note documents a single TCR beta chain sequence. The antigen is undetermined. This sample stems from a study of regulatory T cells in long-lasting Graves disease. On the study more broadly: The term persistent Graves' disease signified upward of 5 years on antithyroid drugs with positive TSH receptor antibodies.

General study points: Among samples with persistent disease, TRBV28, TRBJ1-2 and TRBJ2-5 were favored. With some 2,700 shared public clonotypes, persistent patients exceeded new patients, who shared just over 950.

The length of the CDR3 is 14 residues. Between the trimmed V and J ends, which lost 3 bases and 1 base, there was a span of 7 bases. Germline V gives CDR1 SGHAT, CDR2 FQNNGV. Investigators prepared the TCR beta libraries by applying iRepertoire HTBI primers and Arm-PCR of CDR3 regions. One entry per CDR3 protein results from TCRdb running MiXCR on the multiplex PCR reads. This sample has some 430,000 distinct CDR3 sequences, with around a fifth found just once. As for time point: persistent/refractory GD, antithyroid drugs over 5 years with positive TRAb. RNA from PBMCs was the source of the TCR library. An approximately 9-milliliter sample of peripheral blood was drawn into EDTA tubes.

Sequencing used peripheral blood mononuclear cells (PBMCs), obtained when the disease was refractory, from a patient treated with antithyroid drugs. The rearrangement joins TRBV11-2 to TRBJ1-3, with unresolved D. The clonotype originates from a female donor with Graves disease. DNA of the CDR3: TGTGCCAGCAGCTTGGGCATGTCTGGAAACACCATATATTTT. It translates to CASSLGMSGNTIYF.